These T cell receptor beta chains were read from a single sample in a study of CD4 T cells in relation to SARS-CoV-2 and coronaviruses. Clones were read by immunoSEQ multiplex PCR, and TCRdb kept only the in-frame ones, dropping some. The table lists 60,000 or so clones, around 93% of them singletons, with over 0.11% in the top ten. The specimen was naive CD4+ T cells from PBMCs. These receptors were collected from a human donor in good health. CDR3s include the opening cysteine and the closing phenylalanine or tryptophan. The D gene is left open where the match is weak. Not every row has a clone size; where given, it reads once, few, many or a size class.

cdr3_aa cdr3_nt d_call v_call clone_size j_call
CASREDRGGQPQHF TGTGCCAGCAGGGAGGACAGGGGTGGACAGCCCCAGCATTTT TRBD1 TRBV2 . TRBJ1-5
CASPLRGAQETQYF TGTGCCAGCCCGCTCCGGGGGGCCCAAGAGACCCAGTACTTC . TRBV21-1 . TRBJ2-5
CASSPPGTGAYEQYF TGTGCCAGCAGCCCTCCCGGGACAGGCGCCTACGAGCAGTACTTC TRBD1 TRBV28 once TRBJ2-7
CASSIEGQGAQVPQYF TGTGCCAGTAGTATAGAGGGACAGGGGGCGCAGGTCCCGCAGTATTTT TRBD1 TRBV19 . TRBJ2-3
CASSYYKGTNTEAFF TGTGCCAGCAGCTATTACAAGGGGACTAACACTGAAGCTTTCTTT . TRBV11-2 . TRBJ1-1
CASSQVPQETQYF TGTGCCAGCAGCCAAGTACCCCAAGAGACCCAGTACTTC . TRBV14 . TRBJ2-5
CASSPPGSLTYNEQFF TGTGCCAGCTCACCACCGGGTAGTTTGACTTACAATGAGCAGTTCTTC . TRBV18 . TRBJ2-1
CASSLVSGNTEAFF TGCGCCAGCAGCTTGGTTAGCGGGAACACTGAAGCTTTCTTT . TRBV5-1 . TRBJ1-1
CASSFSDRIYGELFF TGTGCCAGCAGTTTCTCGGACAGAATATACGGGGAGCTGTTTTTT . TRBV28 . TRBJ2-2
CASSFSGGAGELFF TGTGCCAGCAGTTTTTCCGGGGGGGCCGGGGAGCTGTTTTTT TRBD2 TRBV28 . TRBJ2-2
CASSLVLAANNEQFF TGCGCCAGCAGCTTGGTACTAGCGGCGAACAATGAGCAGTTCTTC TRBD2 TRBV5-1 . TRBJ2-1
CASSLRGPTNEKLFF TGCGCCAGCTCCCTCCGCGGGCCAACTAATGAAAAACTGTTTTTT . TRBV4-1 . TRBJ1-4
CASSFAADSSQETQYF TGTGCCAGCAGTTTTGCGGCGGACAGCTCCCAAGAGACCCAGTACTTC . TRBV27 . TRBJ2-5
CASTKGGSEQFF TGTGCCAGCACTAAGGGGGGGTCTGAGCAGTTCTTC . TRBV6-5 . TRBJ2-1
CASRSQGRASYEQYF TGTGCCAGCAGATCACAGGGTAGAGCCTCGTACGAGCAGTACTTC . TRBV28 . TRBJ2-7
CASSLTTDTQYF TGTGCCAGCAGCTTAACGACAGATACGCAGTATTTT . TRBV5-6 . TRBJ2-3
CASSLYRGKNEQYF TGCGCCAGCAGCTTGTACAGGGGCAAGAACGAGCAGTACTTC TRBD1 TRBV5-1 . TRBJ2-7
CASRGEGVGETDTQYF TGTGCCAGTAGAGGAGAGGGGGTAGGGGAGACAGATACGCAGTATTTT . TRBV27 . TRBJ2-3
CIAGRLSYEQYF TGTATTGCGGGGCGACTCTCCTACGAGCAGTACTTC . TRBV28 . TRBJ2-7
CASSEPGTGYYEQYF TGTGCCAGCAGCGAACCAGGTACGGGCTACTACGAGCAGTACTTC . TRBV2 . TRBJ2-7
CASSLGGGNTEAFF TGTGCCAGCAGCTTAGGGGGTGGAAACACTGAAGCTTTCTTT . TRBV7-3 . TRBJ1-1
CASSNSSGAGANVLTF TGTGCCAGTAGTAATTCTTCGGGGGCTGGGGCCAACGTCCTGACTTTC . TRBV19 . TRBJ2-6
CSVDDQTSYTF TGCAGCGTCGATGATCAAACCAGCTACACCTTC . TRBV29-1 . TRBJ1-2
CASSPNNLAGEHEQYF TGTGCCAGCTCACCAAACAACCTAGCGGGAGAACACGAGCAGTACTTC TRBD2 TRBV18 . TRBJ2-7
CASSLADRAKGGYTF TGCGCCAGCAGCTTAGCGGACAGGGCAAAAGGTGGCTACACCTTC TRBD1 TRBV5-1 . TRBJ1-2
CASSPRAPNEQFF TGTGCCAGCTCACCTAGGGCCCCAAATGAGCAGTTCTTC . TRBV18 . TRBJ2-1
CASSVTGLMNTEAFF TGTGCCAGCAGCGTTACAGGGCTCATGAACACTGAAGCTTTCTTT . TRBV9 . TRBJ1-1
CASSLVPLVSGANVLTF TGCGCCAGCAGCTTGGTTCCTCTGGTCTCTGGGGCCAACGTCCTGACTTTC . TRBV5-1 . TRBJ2-6
CASSLMGRQNTEAFF TGTGCCAGCAGCTTGATGGGACGGCAGAACACTGAAGCTTTCTTT . TRBV5-4 . TRBJ1-1
CASSLNYPYNEQFF TGTGCCAGCAGTTTAAACTACCCCTACAATGAGCAGTTCTTC . TRBV28 once TRBJ2-1
CASGGQGAGETQYF TGTGCCAGCGGTGGACAGGGGGCCGGGGAGACCCAGTACTTC TRBD1 TRBV9 . TRBJ2-5
CASSLGRQGRLIF TGTGCCAGCAGTTTAGGCAGACAGGGGCGTTTAATTTTT TRBD1 TRBV12-3/TRBV12-4 . TRBJ1-4
CSVYRALAGPPYEQYF TGCAGCGTTTATCGGGCACTAGCGGGTCCGCCCTACGAGCAGTACTTC TRBD2 TRBV29-1 once TRBJ2-7
CASSWALLADQETQYF TGTGCCAGCAGCTGGGCCCTCCTAGCGGACCAAGAGACCCAGTACTTC TRBD2 TRBV5-8 once TRBJ2-5
CASRDLGYTGELFF TGTGCCAGCAGGGACCTCGGCTACACCGGGGAGCTGTTTTTT . TRBV6-5 . TRBJ2-2
CASSRTGGRSEQYF TGTGCCAGTTCGAGGACAGGGGGAAGGAGCGAGCAGTACTTC TRBD1 TRBV19 . TRBJ2-7
CSASVQGRTQYF TGCAGTGCTAGTGTACAGGGGCGGACCCAGTACTTC TRBD1 TRBV20-1 . TRBJ2-5
CASSQAPPRRGGYEQYF TGTGCCAGCAGCCAAGCACCTCCCCGACGGGGCGGGTACGAGCAGTACTTC . TRBV3-1/TRBV3-2 . TRBJ2-7
CASKILAGGMEQYF TGTGCCAGCAAGATCCTAGCGGGAGGTATGGAGCAGTACTTC TRBD2 TRBV2 once TRBJ2-7
CASSLGAGWSGNTIYF TGTGCCAGCAGTTTAGGAGCAGGATGGTCTGGAAACACCATATATTTT . TRBV28 . TRBJ1-3
CASSLEGTATHEQYF TGCGCCAGCAGCTTGGAGGGGACAGCCACACACGAGCAGTACTTC TRBD1 TRBV5-1 . TRBJ2-7
CASSPRDPGHSEQYF TGTGCCAGCAGCCCTCGAGACCCGGGACATTCCGAGCAGTACTTC . TRBV3-1/TRBV3-2 . TRBJ2-7
CAWSAGTSSTDTQYF TGTGCCTGGAGTGCCGGGACTTCAAGCACAGATACGCAGTATTTT . TRBV30 . TRBJ2-3
CASSQGPQKLAGEGNEQFF TGTGCCAGCAGTCAGGGCCCTCAGAAACTAGCGGGAGAAGGCAATGAGCAGTTCTTC TRBD2 TRBV27 . TRBJ2-1
CASSQVGQAFF TGTGCCAGCAGCCAAGTTGGACAAGCTTTCTTT . TRBV4-2 . TRBJ1-1
CASRFGTANYGYTF TGTGCCAGCAGGTTTGGGACAGCGAACTATGGCTACACCTTC TRBD1 TRBV6-5 . TRBJ1-2
CASSLDGIGGTGYTF TGTGCCAGCAGTTTGGACGGAATAGGGGGCACTGGCTACACCTTC TRBD1 TRBV28 . TRBJ1-2
CASQLSGSADTQYF TGTGCCAGTCAACTTAGCGGGAGCGCAGATACGCAGTATTTT TRBD2 TRBV19 . TRBJ2-3
CSVARTADPTGELFF TGCAGCGTTGCGAGGACCGCAGACCCGACCGGGGAGCTGTTTTTT . TRBV29-1 . TRBJ2-2
CASSSQTGVNEKLFF TGTGCCAGCAGCTCGCAGACAGGGGTGAATGAAAAACTGTTTTTT TRBD1 TRBV7-2 . TRBJ1-4
CASSQGLLGTQYF TGTGCCAGCAGTCAAGGACTACTGGGGACCCAGTACTTC . TRBV7-3 . TRBJ2-5
CASSSGGEQYF TGTGCCAGCTCTTCAGGGGGCGAGCAGTACTTC TRBD1 TRBV3-1/TRBV3-2 . TRBJ2-7
CASSLYGSGDSTDTQYF TGTGCCAGCAGCCTATACGGGTCCGGGGATAGCACAGATACGCAGTATTTT . TRBV3-1/TRBV3-2 . TRBJ2-3
CASSQRSYEQYF TGTGCCAGCAGCCAACGGAGCTACGAGCAGTACTTC . TRBV3-1/TRBV3-2 . TRBJ2-7
CASSKSGTSGRTYEQYF TGTGCCAGTAGTAAGAGCGGGACTAGCGGGAGAACCTACGAGCAGTACTTC TRBD2 TRBV19 . TRBJ2-7
CASSEPGRLQPQHF TGTGCCAGCAGCGAACCAGGGCGACTTCAGCCCCAGCATTTT . TRBV25-1 . TRBJ1-5
CASSPPGIHEQYF TGTGCCAGCAGTCCCCCAGGGATCCACGAGCAGTACTTC . TRBV12-3/TRBV12-4 . TRBJ2-7
CASSLRTSGEISYNEQFF TGTGCCAGCAGCCTTCGGACTAGCGGTGAAATATCCTACAATGAGCAGTTCTTC TRBD2 TRBV11-2 . TRBJ2-1